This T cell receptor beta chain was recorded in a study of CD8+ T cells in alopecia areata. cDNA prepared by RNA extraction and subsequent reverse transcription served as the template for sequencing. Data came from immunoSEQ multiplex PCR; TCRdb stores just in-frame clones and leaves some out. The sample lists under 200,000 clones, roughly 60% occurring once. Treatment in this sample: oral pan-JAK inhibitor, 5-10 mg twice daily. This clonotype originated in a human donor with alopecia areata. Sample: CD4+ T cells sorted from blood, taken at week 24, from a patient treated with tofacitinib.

The CDR3: CSVEGRLAGGRDTQYF. The DNA of the CDR3 is TGCAGCGTTGAGGGCCGACTAGCGGGGGGGAGGGATACGCAGTATTTT. The V and J genes are TRBV29-1 and TRBJ2-3; 14 bases map to TRBD2. V was pared by 3 bases and J by 6 bases, with 8 bases of the junction left unmatched. This CDR3 has 16 amino acids. Germline CDR1 is SQVTM and CDR2 is ANQGSEA.